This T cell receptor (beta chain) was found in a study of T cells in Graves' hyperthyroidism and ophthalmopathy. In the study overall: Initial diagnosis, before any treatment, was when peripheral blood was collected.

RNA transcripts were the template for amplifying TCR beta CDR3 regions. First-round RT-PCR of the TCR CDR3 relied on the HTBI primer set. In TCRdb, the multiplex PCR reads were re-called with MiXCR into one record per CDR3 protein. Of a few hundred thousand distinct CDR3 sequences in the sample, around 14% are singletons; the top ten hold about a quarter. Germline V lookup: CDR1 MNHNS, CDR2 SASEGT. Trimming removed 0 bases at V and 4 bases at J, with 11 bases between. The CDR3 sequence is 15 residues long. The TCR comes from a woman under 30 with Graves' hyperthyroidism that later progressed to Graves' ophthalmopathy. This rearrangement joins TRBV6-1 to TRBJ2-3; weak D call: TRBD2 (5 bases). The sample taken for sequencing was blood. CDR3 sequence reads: CASSEAVGAADTQYF. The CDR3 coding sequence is TGTGCCAGCAGTGAAGCGGTCGGAGCGGCAGATACGCAGTATTTT.